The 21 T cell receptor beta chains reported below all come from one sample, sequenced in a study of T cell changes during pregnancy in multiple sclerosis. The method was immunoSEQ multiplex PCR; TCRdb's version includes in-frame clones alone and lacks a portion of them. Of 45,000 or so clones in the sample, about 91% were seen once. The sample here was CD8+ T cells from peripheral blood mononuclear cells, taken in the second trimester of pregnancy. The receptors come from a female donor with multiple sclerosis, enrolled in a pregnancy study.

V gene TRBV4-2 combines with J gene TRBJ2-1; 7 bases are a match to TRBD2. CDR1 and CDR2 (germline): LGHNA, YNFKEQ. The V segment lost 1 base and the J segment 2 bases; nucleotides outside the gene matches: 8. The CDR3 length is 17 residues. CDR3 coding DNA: TGTGCCAGCAGCCAAGGGACCGGGGGGATGACCTACAATGAGCAGTTCTTC. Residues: CASSQGTGGMTYNEQFF.

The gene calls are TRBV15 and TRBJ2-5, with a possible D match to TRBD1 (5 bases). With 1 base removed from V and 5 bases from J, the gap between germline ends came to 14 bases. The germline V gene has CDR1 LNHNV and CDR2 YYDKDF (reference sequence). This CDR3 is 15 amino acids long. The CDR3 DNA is TGTGCCACCAGCAGAGCAAATCAGGGTGACGAGACCCAGTACTTC. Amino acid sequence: CATSRANQGDETQYF. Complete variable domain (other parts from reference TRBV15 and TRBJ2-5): DAMVIQNPRYQVTQFGKPVTLSCSQTLNHNVMYWYQQKSSQAPKLLFHYYDKDFNNEADTPDNFQSRRPNTSFCFLDIRSPGLGDTAMYLCATSRANQGDETQYFGPGTRLLVL.

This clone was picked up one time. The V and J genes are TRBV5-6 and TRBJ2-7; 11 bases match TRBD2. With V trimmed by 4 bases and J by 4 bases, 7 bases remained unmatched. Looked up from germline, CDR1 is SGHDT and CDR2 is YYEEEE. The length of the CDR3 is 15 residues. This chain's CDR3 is CASSTDSGGEYEQYF. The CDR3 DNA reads TGTGCCAGCAGCACGGATAGCGGGGGGGAGTACGAGCAGTACTTC.

CDR3 residues: CASSAARQGESKKLFF. CDR3 DNA: TGTGCCAGTAGCGCGGCACGACAGGGAGAATCCAAAAAACTGTTTTTT. The chain uses TRBV19 and TRBJ1-4, with 7 bases that match TRBD1. CDR3 length: 16 residues. Losses at the gene ends were 6 bases for V and 9 bases for J; bases not matched to a gene: 16. Germline-derived CDR1 and CDR2 are LNHDA and SQIVND (reference sequence).

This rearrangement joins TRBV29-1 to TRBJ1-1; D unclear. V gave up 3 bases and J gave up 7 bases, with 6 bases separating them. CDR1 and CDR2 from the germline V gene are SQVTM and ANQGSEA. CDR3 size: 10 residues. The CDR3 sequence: CSVETLEAFF. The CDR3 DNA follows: TGCAGCGTTGAGACACTTGAAGCTTTCTTT.

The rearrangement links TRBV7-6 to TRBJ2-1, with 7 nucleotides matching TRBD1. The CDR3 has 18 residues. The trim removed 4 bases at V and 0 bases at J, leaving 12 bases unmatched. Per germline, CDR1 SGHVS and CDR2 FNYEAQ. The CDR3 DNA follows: TGTGCCAGCAGCTCAACAGGGGCCCTAAATAGCTCCTACAATGAGCAGTTCTTC. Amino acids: CASSSTGALNSSYNEQFF.

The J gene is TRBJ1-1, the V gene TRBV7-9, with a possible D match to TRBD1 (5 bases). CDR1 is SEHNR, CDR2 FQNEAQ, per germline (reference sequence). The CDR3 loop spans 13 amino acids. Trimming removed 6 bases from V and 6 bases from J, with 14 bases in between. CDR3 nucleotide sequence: TGTGCCAGCAGGCCCAATGGGGCCGCTGAAGCTTTCTTT. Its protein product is CASRPNGAAEAFF.

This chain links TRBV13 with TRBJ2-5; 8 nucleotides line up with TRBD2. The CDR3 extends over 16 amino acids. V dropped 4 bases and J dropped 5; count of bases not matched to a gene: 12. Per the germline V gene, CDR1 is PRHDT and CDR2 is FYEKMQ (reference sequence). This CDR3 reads CASSSPGLEGRETQYF. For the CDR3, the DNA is TGTGCCAGCAGCTCCCCGGGACTAGAGGGCAGGGAGACCCAGTACTTC.

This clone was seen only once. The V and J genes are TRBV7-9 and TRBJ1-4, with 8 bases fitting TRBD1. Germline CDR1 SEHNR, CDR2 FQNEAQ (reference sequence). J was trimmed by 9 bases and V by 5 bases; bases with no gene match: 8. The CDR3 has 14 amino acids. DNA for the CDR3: TGTGCCAGCAGCCGAGAGAGGACAGGGCAAAAACTGTTTTTT. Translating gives CASSRERTGQKLFF.

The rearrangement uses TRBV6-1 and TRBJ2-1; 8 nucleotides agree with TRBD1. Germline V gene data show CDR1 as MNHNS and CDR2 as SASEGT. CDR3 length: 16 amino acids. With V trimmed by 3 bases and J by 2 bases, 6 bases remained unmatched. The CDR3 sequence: CASSEEDRVAYNEQFF. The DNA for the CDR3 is TGTGCCAGCAGTGAGGAGGACAGGGTGGCCTACAATGAGCAGTTCTTC.

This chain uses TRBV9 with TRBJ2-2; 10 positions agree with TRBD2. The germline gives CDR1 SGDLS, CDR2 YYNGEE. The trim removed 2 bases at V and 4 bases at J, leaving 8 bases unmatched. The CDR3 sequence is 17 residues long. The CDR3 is CASSVYSGGAGTGELFF. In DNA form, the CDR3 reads TGTGCCAGCAGCGTCTACAGCGGGGGGGCCGGCACCGGGGAGCTGTTTTTT. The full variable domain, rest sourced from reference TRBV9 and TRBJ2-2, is DSGVTQTPKHLITATGQRVTLRCSPRSGDLSVYWYQQSLDQGLQFLIQYYNGEERAKGNILERFSAQQFPDLHSELNLSSLELGDSALYFCASSVYSGGAGTGELFFGEGSRLTVL.

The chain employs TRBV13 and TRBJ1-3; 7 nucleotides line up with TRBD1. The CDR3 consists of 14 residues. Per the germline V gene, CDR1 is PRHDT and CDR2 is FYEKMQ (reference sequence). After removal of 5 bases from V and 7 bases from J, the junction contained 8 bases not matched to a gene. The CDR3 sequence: CASSVGQNWNTIYF. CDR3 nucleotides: TGTGCCAGCAGCGTGGGACAGAACTGGAACACCATATATTTT.

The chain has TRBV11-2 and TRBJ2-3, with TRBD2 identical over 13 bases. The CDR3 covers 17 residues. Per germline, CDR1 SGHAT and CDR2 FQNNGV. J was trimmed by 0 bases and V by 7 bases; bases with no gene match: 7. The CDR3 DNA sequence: TGTGCCAGCAACCCCACTAGCGGGGGGGTTAGCACAGATACGCAGTATTTT. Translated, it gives CASNPTSGGVSTDTQYF.

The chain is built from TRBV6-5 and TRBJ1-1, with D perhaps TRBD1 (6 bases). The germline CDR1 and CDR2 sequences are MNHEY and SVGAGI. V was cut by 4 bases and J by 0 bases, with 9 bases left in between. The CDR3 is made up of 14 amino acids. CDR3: CASSLDSLNTEAFF. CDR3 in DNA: TGTGCCAGCAGTTTGGACAGTTTGAACACTGAAGCTTTCTTT.

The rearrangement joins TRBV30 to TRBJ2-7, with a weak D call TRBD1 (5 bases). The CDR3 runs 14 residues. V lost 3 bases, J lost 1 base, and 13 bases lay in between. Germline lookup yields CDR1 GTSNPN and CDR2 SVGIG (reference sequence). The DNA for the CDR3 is TGTGCCTGGAGAGCCTTCCACAGGTCCTACGAGCAGTACTTC. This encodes CAWRAFHRSYEQYF.

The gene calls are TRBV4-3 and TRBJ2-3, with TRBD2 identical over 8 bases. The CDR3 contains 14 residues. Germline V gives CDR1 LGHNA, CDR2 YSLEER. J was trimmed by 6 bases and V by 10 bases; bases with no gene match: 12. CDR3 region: CATRPLAEPDTQYF. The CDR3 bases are TGCGCCACCCGCCCACTAGCGGAGCCTGATACGCAGTATTTT.

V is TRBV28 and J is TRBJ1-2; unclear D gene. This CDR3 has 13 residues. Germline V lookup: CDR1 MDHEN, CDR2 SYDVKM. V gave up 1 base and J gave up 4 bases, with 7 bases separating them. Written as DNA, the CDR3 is TGTGCCAGCAGTTTATCCGCCGGCTATGGCTACACCTTC. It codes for CASSLSAGYGYTF.

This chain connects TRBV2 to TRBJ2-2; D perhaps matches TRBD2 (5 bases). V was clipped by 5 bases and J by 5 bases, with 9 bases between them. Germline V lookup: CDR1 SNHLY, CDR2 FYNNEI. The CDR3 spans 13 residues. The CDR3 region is CASSSRGTGELFF. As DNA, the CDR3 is TGTGCCAGCAGTTCCCGCGGGACCGGGGAGCTGTTTTTT.

The CDR3 loop is CASSLNPSSYEQYF. The CDR3 coding sequence is TGTGCCAGCAGCCTTAATCCCAGCTCCTACGAGCAGTACTTC. V is TRBV4-2 and J is TRBJ2-7; no definite D call. V was pared by 4 bases and J by 0 bases, with 10 bases between. This CDR3 spans 14 amino acids. Germline lookup yields CDR1 LGHNA and CDR2 YNFKEQ.

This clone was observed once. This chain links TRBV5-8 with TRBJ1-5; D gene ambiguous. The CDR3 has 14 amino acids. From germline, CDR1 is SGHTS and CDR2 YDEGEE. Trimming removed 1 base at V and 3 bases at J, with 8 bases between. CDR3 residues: CASSLQQYNQPQHF. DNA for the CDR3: TGTGCCAGCAGCTTGCAACAGTACAATCAGCCCCAGCATTTT.

In DNA form, the CDR3 reads TGTGCCAGTAGTATCAGTATTACCGGGGAGCTGTTTTTT. Its protein is CASSISITGELFF. This chain links TRBV19 with TRBJ2-2, with D unclear. Trimming pared 3 bases from V and 5 bases from J, leaving 7 bases between. In germline, CDR1 is LNHDA, CDR2 SQIVND (reference sequence). The CDR3 consists of 13 residues.